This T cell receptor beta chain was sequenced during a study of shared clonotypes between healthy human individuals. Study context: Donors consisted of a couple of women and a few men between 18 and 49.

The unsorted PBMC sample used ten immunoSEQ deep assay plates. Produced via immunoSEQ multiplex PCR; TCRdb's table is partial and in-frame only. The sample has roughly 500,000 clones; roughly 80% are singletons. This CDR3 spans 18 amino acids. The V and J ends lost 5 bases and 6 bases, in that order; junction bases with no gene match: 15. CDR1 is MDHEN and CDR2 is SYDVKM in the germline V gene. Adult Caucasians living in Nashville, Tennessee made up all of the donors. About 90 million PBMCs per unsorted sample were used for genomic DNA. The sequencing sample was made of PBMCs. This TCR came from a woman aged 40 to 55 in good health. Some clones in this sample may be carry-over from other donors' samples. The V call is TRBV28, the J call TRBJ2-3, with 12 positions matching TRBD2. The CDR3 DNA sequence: TGTGCCAGCAGTCGAAGTCCCGGGACTAGCGGGTTAGAGGATACGCAGTATTTT. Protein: CASSRSPGTSGLEDTQYF.